Below, 14 T cell receptor beta chains from the same sample are listed, as sequenced in a study of T cell responses to AZD1222 COVID-19 vaccine. Method: immunoSEQ multiplex PCR; TCRdb's copy keeps in-frame clones and lacks some. The repertoire includes 75,000 to 85,000 clones, roughly 90% of them detected once, and more than 1.2% sits in the top ten. Sequenced material: peripheral blood, taken 28 days after the second AZD1222 dose. The receptors here all came from an adult who received the AZD1222 COVID-19 vaccine.

The V call is TRBV6-5, the J call TRBJ1-5; possible D gene TRBD1, 5 bases. Trimming shortened V by 4 bases and J by 5 bases, and 9 bases separated the two germline ends. This CDR3 region has 13 residues. Germline V gene sequence: CDR1 MNHEY, CDR2 SVGAGI. CDR3 loop: CASSSGLHQPQHF. CDR3 DNA: TGTGCCAGCAGTTCGGGACTTCATCAGCCCCAGCATTTT.

The rearrangement joins TRBV4-3 to TRBJ2-3; a weak D match, TRBD2 (7 bases). V dropped 1 base and J dropped 14 bases, with 25 bases sitting between them. Germline V CDR1 and CDR2: LGHNA, YSLEER. The CDR3 is made up of 16 amino acids. CDR3: CASSQALAGGPGRAYF. As DNA, the CDR3 is TGCGCCAGCAGCCAAGCGTTGGCCGGGGGGCCTGGGAGAGCGTATTTT.

The V call is TRBV6-5, the J call TRBJ2-2; TRBD1 matches 9 bases. The CDR3 length is 13 residues. Germline V lookup: CDR1 MNHEY, CDR2 SVGAGI. V was clipped by 8 bases and J by 5 bases; unmatched bases: 3. CDR3 nucleotide sequence: TGTGCCAGCCGGACAGGGGTAACCGGGGAGCTGTTTTTT. This sequence encodes CASRTGVTGELFF.

V usage is TRBV12-3 or TRBV12-4 and J usage is TRBJ1-4; D unclear. The CDR3 totals 13 residues. V was shortened by 1 base and J by 7 bases, with 7 bases between the two germline ends. The DNA of the CDR3 is TGTGCCAGCAGTTTAGGTAGCGGTGAAAAACTGTTTTTT. Its translation is CASSLGSGEKLFF.

CDR3 bases: TGTGCCAGCTCACCCCAGGACAGGGGGAGCCCTGAAGCTTTCTTT. Protein sequence: CASSPQDRGSPEAFF. The genes are TRBV18 and TRBJ1-1; 10 nucleotides align to TRBD1. V trimming: 3 bases; J trimming: 6 bases; junction bases outside the gene matches: 7. Per the germline V gene, CDR1 is KGHSH and CDR2 is LQKENI. The length of the CDR3 is 15 residues. Filled out from reference TRBV18 and TRBJ1-1, the complete variable domain reads NAGVMQNPRHLVRRRGQEARLRCSPMKGHSHVYWYRQLPEEGLKFMVYLQKENIIDESGMPKERFSAEFPKEGPSILRIQQVVRGDSAAYFCASSPQDRGSPEAFFGQGTRLTVV.

The chain couples TRBV11-3 to TRBJ2-2; tentatively, D is TRBD1 (6 bases). The germline gives CDR1 SGHNT, CDR2 YENEEA. CDR3 length: 12 residues. V lost 5 bases to trimming and J lost 15 bases, with 16 bases between them. For the CDR3, the DNA is TGTGCCAGCAGCCCAAGAGGGGGAGAGGTGTTTTTT. Translating it yields CASSPRGGEVFF.

This clone has just one count. V usage is TRBV5-1 and J usage is TRBJ1-5; no clear D. Per germline, CDR1 SGHRS and CDR2 YFSETQ. Trimming left V 4 bases short and J 6 bases short, with 14 bases between. The CDR3 totals 14 residues. The CDR3: CASSRSGAGQPQHF. The CDR3 coding sequence is TGCGCCAGCAGCCGCTCCGGCGCAGGTCAGCCCCAGCATTTT.

The gene calls are TRBV7-2 and TRBJ2-5, with TRBD2 matching 11 bases. The length of the CDR3 is 15 residues. The V gene's germline CDR1 is SGHTA and CDR2 FQGNSA. The V segment lost 4 bases and the J segment 1 base; nucleotides outside the gene matches: 2. CDR3 protein: CASSWLAGGQETQYF. CDR3 bases: TGTGCCAGCAGCTGGCTAGCGGGGGGCCAAGAGACCCAGTACTTC.

The rearrangement uses TRBV19 and TRBJ2-1; perhaps TRBD2 as D (5 bases). V lost 6 bases, J lost 3 bases, and 9 bases lay in between. The CDR3 covers 13 residues. Germline values: CDR1 LNHDA, CDR2 SQIVND (reference sequence). The CDR3 region is CASSKADYNEQFF. The CDR3 region has the DNA TGTGCCAGTAGCAAAGCGGACTACAATGAGCAGTTCTTC.

This chain uses TRBV3-1 (or the pseudogene TRBV3-2) with TRBJ1-1; 7 nucleotides line up with TRBD1. This CDR3 region has 14 residues. Germline V gene sequence: CDR1 LGHDT, CDR2 YNNKEL (reference sequence). Germline trimming cut 4 bases from V and 7 bases from J; bases unmatched to any gene: 9. CDR3 sequence: CASSLPDRVSEAFF. In DNA, the CDR3 is TGTGCCAGCAGCCTACCCGACAGGGTGAGTGAAGCTTTCTTT.

The chain is built from TRBV4-1 and TRBJ2-5; TRBD2 matches 9 bases. There are 14 residues in the CDR3. J gave up 4 bases and V 6 bases, and 6 bases lay outside the gene matches. Germline V gene lookup returns CDR1 MGHRA and CDR2 YSYEKL. CDR3 sequence (DNA): TGCGCCAGCAGTTATGGACTAGCGTCAGAGACCCAGTACTTC. Amino acids: CASSYGLASETQYF.

The CDR3 sequence: CASSQVSGDDTEAFF. Here the CDR3 DNA reads TGTGCCAGCAGCCAAGTTTCAGGGGACGACACTGAAGCTTTCTTT. The chain is built from TRBV4-2 and TRBJ1-1; D may be TRBD1 (6 bases). The V end was cut by 1 base, the J end by 3 bases, with 12 bases between. This CDR3 spans 15 amino acids. Germline CDR1 is LGHNA and CDR2 is YNFKEQ.

The chain combines TRBV7-9 with TRBJ1-6, with 7 bases aligning to TRBD1. Unmatched junction bases numbered 9, after V lost 5 bases and J lost 8 bases. From germline, CDR1 is SEHNR and CDR2 FQNEAQ (reference sequence). The CDR3 sequence is 15 residues long. The CDR3: CASSQGGGGYSPLHF. In DNA form, the CDR3 reads TGTGCCAGCAGCCAAGGGGGCGGTGGGTATTCACCCCTCCACTTT.

The chain joins TRBV6-5 to TRBJ1-1, with a weak D call TRBD1 (6 bases). CDR1 is MNHEY and CDR2 is SVGAGI in the germline V gene. This CDR3 contains 15 residues. Trimming pared 7 bases from V and 4 bases from J, leaving 19 bases between. The CDR3 spells CASTPRGAGGTEAFF. DNA of the CDR3: TGTGCCAGCACCCCTCGGGGGGCTGGGGGCACTGAAGCTTTCTTT.